The rows below give T cell receptor beta chains drawn from one sample of a study of cytomegalovirus exposure and HLA in healthy donors. Some clones are missing from TCRdb's copy, which holds only in-frame ones; the method was immunoSEQ multiplex PCR. Of 120,000 or so clones detected, roughly three quarters appear once; the ten largest clones hold roughly 2%. Sequenced material: PBMCs. The origin of the receptors is a young man in good health and CMV-seronegative. CDR3s include the opening cysteine and the closing phenylalanine or tryptophan. D genes are given only for firm matches. Clone size appears in some rows only: once, few, many, or a class for an expanded clone.

j_call | d_call | cdr3_length | v_call | clone_size | cdr3_nt | cdr3_aa
TRBJ2-5 | TRBD2 | 20 | TRBV2 | . | TGTGCCAGTAAACAGGGTATCCTAGCGGGAGGGCCTCTAGGGTTTGAGACCCAGTACTTC | CASKQGILAGGPLGFETQYF
TRBJ1-3 | . | 14 | TRBV14 | . | TGTGCCAGCAGCCACGGGTATCGTGGAAACACCATATATTTT | CASSHGYRGNTIYF
TRBJ1-2 | TRBD1 | 15 | TRBV19 | . | TGTGCCAGTAGTCCTCAGGGGGGCCTGGGGTATGGCTACACCTTC | CASSPQGGLGYGYTF
TRBJ2-1 | TRBD2 | 15 | TRBV10-3 | . | TGTGCCATCATGGGGGTCCGAGCGGGAGGCAATGAGCAGTTCTTC | CAIMGVRAGGNEQFF
TRBJ1-1 | . | 22 | TRBV12-1 | . | TGTGCCAGCAGTCATTTTACCAGACCCCAAACAGGGGTGAGGGAAAAAAACACTGAAGCTTTCTTT | CASSHFTRPQTGVREKNTEAFF
TRBJ2-1 | TRBD2 | 15 | TRBV29-1 | . | TGCAGCGTTGAACGAAGTCAGGCGGGGGTCAATGAGCAGTTCTTC | CSVERSQAGVNEQFF
TRBJ2-3 | TRBD1 | 14 | TRBV6-5 | once | TGTGCCAGCAGATGGGACAGGATGACAGATACGCAGTATTTT | CASRWDRMTDTQYF
TRBJ2-5 | TRBD1 | 13 | TRBV7-9 | . | TGTGCCAGCAGCCGACAGGGTGGGGAGACCCAGTACTTC | CASSRQGGETQYF
TRBJ2-2 | . | 16 | TRBV10-3 | few | TGTGCCATCAGTGAACTAGACGGCAAGACCACCGGGGAGCTGTTTTTT | CAISELDGKTTGELFF
TRBJ2-3 | TRBD2 | 15 | TRBV27 | . | TGTGCCAGCAGTGTCTTTAGCGGGAGTTTAGATACGCAGTATTTT | CASSVFSGSLDTQYF
TRBJ1-6 | TRBD1 | 14 | TRBV4-2 | . | TGTGCCAGCAGACCCGGACAGGGGAATTCACCCCTCCACTTT | CASRPGQGNSPLHF
TRBJ1-1 | . | 11 | TRBV30 | . | TGTGCCCAGAGAGGGAGCACTGAAGCTTTCTTT | CAQRGSTEAFF
TRBJ1-2 | . | 14 | TRBV6-5 | . | TGTGCCAGCAGTTTCTCGACAGGAGGCTCTGGCTACACCTTC | CASSFSTGGSGYTF
TRBJ2-1 | . | 15 | TRBV5-5 | . | TGTGCCAGCAGCTCCCGGGACTTCGTATACAATGAGCAGTTCTTC | CASSSRDFVYNEQFF
TRBJ2-3 | TRBD2 | 17 | TRBV9 | . | TGTGCCAGCAGCGTAGGACTAGCGGGAGTGGGGACAGATACGCAGTATTTT | CASSVGLAGVGTDTQYF
TRBJ2-2 | TRBD2 | 17 | TRBV4-1 | . | TGCGCCAGCAGCCTAGGGGGGGGACTAGCGCCCACCGGGGAGCTGTTTTTT | CASSLGGGLAPTGELFF
TRBJ2-7 | . | 12 | TRBV4-1 | . | TGCGCCAGCAGCCCCAGGGTCTACGAGCAGTACTTC | CASSPRVYEQYF
TRBJ1-1 | . | 14 | TRBV29-1 | . | TGCAGCGTTGTATTTTTTCAGGGATCCACTGAAGCTTTCTTT | CSVVFFQGSTEAFF
TRBJ2-1 | TRBD2 | 16 | TRBV19 | . | TGTGCCAGTAGTATAGAGCGGACTAGCGGCTACAATGAGCAGTTCTTC | CASSIERTSGYNEQFF
TRBJ2-1 | . | 13 | TRBV27 | . | TGTGCCAGCAGCTACGACAGGTTGGATGAGCAGTTCTTC | CASSYDRLDEQFF
TRBJ2-1 | TRBD2 | 14 | TRBV9 | . | TGTGCCAGCAGCGTGGGGACTAGCAGCGATGAGCAGTTCTTC | CASSVGTSSDEQFF
TRBJ1-3 | . | 13 | TRBV7-6 | . | TGTGCCAGCAGCCGTGACAGCTTAAACACCATATATTTT | CASSRDSLNTIYF
TRBJ2-7 | TRBD2 | 15 | TRBV19 | . | TGTGCCAGTAGTAGCGGGAGTAATAAGGACTACGAGCAGTACTTC | CASSSGSNKDYEQYF
TRBJ2-1 | . | 13 | TRBV10-2 | . | TGCGCCAGCAGCGACAACACCCACAATGAGCAGTTCTTC | CASSDNTHNEQFF
TRBJ2-5 | TRBD1 | 13 | TRBV2 | . | TGTGCCAGCAGGGACAGGGTCCGAGAGACCCAGTACTTC | CASRDRVRETQYF
TRBJ2-3 | TRBD1 | 15 | TRBV30 | . | TGTGCCGGAACGAAACAGGGGGCGCGAGCAGATACGCAGTATTTT | CAGTKQGARADTQYF
TRBJ1-5 | . | 13 | TRBV28 | . | TGTGCCAGCAGGACTGGGACTAATCAGCCCCAGCATTTT | CASRTGTNQPQHF
TRBJ2-7 | TRBD1 | 16 | TRBV15 | few | TGTGCCACCAGCAGAGATGGGACAGGTTACTCCTACGAGCAGTACTTC | CATSRDGTGYSYEQYF
TRBJ2-1 | TRBD2 | 16 | TRBV11-3 | . | TGTGCCAGCAGCTTCCCCCAAGCGGGAGGGTACAATGAGCAGTTCTTC | CASSFPQAGGYNEQFF
TRBJ1-4 | . | 15 | TRBV18 | . | TGTGCCAGCTCACCGTTCGGAGGTCTTAATGAAAAACTGTTTTTT | CASSPFGGLNEKLFF
TRBJ2-6 | . | 16 | TRBV6-1 | . | TGTGCCAGCAGTGAACCAGGGTCCGCTGGGGCCAACGTCCTGACTTTC | CASSEPGSAGANVLTF
TRBJ2-5 | . | 15 | TRBV7-9 | . | TGTGCCAGCAGCTTAGCGCGAGAATCCCAAGAGACCCAGTACTTC | CASSLARESQETQYF
TRBJ1-2 | TRBD1 | 18 | TRBV18 | once | TGTGCCAGCTCACCCCCGTTTGGACAGGGACAGAGTCTATATGGCTACACCTTC | CASSPPFGQGQSLYGYTF
TRBJ2-7 | TRBD2 | 15 | TRBV2 | . | TGTGCCTCAAATCTCCTAGCGGGAGGGCCCTACGAGCAGTACTTC | CASNLLAGGPYEQYF
TRBJ1-1 | . | 13 | TRBV14 | . | TGTGCCAGCAGCCCGGCAGGGGCCCCGGAAGCTTTCTTT | CASSPAGAPEAFF
TRBJ1-6 | . | 16 | TRBV7-6 | . | TGTGCCAGCAGCTCAATCAGTGGAGGGTCCTTTTCACCCCTCCACTTT | CASSSISGGSFSPLHF
TRBJ1-5 | . | 12 | TRBV5-4 | . | TGTGCCAGCGGGACTGACAATCAGCCCCAGCATTTT | CASGTDNQPQHF
TRBJ1-6 | TRBD1 | 15 | TRBV5-1 | . | TGCGCCGGCAGCTTGGGGGACAGGGGGATTTCACCCCTCCACTTT | CAGSLGDRGISPLHF
TRBJ2-1 | TRBD2 | 19 | TRBV5-1 | . | TGCGCCAGCAGCACGGGACTAGCGGGAGAAGGGGTGGCTTACAATGAGCAGTTCTTC | CASSTGLAGEGVAYNEQFF
TRBJ2-7 | . | 11 | TRBV7-8 | . | TGTGCCAGCAGCCGTGTTGACGAGCAGTACTTC | CASSRVDEQYF
TRBJ2-5 | . | 14 | TRBV7-3 | . | TGTGCCAGCAGCCCAGGTAGTAGCGAAGAGACCCAGTACTTC | CASSPGSSEETQYF
TRBJ2-1 | . | 17 | TRBV11-1 | few | TGTGCCAGCAGCTTAATTAGTTTCGGACAGCGTAGGTATGAGCAGTTCTTC | CASSLISFGQRRYEQFF
TRBJ1-1 | . | 15 | TRBV5-6 | . | TGTGCCAGCAGCTTCTTGGGGGGTATGAGCACTGAAGCTTTCTTT | CASSFLGGMSTEAFF
TRBJ1-1 | . | 13 | TRBV6-1 | . | TGTGCCAGCAAGTACCTAATGAACACTGAAGCTTTCTTT | CASKYLMNTEAFF
TRBJ1-1 | . | 12 | TRBV18 | . | TGTGCCAGCTCACCTGGGGGGTCTGAAGCTTTCTTT | CASSPGGSEAFF
TRBJ2-7 | . | 13 | TRBV28 | once | TGTGCCAGCTCCCGGGGAAGAGGTTACGAGCAGTACTTC | CASSRGRGYEQYF
TRBJ1-1 | . | 13 | TRBV7-3 | . | TGTGCCAGCAGCTTCACAGGGAGCGCTGAAGCTTTCTTT | CASSFTGSAEAFF